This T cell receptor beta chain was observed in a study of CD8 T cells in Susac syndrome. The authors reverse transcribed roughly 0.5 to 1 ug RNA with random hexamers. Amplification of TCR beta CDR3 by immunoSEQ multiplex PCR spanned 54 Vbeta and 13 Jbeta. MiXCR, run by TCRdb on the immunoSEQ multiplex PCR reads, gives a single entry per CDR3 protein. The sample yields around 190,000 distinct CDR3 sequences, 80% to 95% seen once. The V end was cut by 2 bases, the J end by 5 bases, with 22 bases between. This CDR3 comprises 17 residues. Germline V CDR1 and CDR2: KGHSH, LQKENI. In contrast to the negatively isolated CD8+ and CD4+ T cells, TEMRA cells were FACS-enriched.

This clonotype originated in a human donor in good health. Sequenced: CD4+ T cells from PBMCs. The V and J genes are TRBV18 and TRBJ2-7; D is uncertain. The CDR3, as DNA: TGTGCCAGCTCACCAGTCGCCGGCATGAGGTTGGTCCACGAGCAGTACTTC. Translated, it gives CASSPVAGMRLVHEQYF.